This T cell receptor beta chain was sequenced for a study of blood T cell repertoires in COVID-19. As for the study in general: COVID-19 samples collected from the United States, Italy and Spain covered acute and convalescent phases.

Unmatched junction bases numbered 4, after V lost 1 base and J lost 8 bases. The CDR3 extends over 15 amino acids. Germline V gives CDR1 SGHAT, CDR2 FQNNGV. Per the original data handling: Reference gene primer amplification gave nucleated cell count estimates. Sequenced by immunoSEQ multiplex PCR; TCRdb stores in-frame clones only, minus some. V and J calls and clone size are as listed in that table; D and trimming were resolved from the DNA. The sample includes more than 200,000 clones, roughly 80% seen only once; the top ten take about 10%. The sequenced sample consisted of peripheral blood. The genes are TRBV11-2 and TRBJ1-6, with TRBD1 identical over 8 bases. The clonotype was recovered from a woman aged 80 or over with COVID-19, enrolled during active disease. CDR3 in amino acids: CASSLVQGADSPLHF. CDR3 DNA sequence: TGTGCCAGCAGCTTAGTTCAGGGGGCGGATTCACCCCTCCACTTT.